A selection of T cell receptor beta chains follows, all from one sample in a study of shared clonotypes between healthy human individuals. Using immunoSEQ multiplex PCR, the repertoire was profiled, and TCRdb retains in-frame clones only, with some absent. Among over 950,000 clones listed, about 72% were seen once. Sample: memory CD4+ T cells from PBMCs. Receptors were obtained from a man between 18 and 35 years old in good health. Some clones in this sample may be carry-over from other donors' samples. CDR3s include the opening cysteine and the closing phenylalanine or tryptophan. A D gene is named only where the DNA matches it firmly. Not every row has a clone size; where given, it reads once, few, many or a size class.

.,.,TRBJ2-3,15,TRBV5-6,TGTGCCAGCAGCTTTGGAGGGCCTCGCACAGATACGCAGTATTTT,CASSFGGPRTDTQYF
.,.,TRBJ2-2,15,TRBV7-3,TGTGCCAGCAGCTTAGAGAGAGACGGTACCGGGGAGCTGTTTTTT,CASSLERDGTGELFF
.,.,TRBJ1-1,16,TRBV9,TGTGCCAGCAGCGCATCCCTGGGCCGAGGAGACACTGAAGCTTTCTTT,CASSASLGRGDTEAFF
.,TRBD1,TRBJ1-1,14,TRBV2,TGTGCCAGCAGTGGAAGGGGGCCGAACACTGAAGCTTTCTTT,CASSGRGPNTEAFF
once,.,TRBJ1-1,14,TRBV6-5,TGTGCCAGCAGTCCCACAGGGTGGAACACTGAAGCTTTCTTT,CASSPTGWNTEAFF
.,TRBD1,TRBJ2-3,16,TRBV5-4,TGTGCCAGCAGCTTGGGTGGGACAGACCGTGCAGATACGCAGTATTTT,CASSLGGTDRADTQYF
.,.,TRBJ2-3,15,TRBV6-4,TGTGCCAGCAGTGGTGGTGGCAAAGATACAGATATGCAGTATTTT,CASSGGGKDTDMQYF
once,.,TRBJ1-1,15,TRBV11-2,TGTGCCAGCAGCTTGGACCGACCTAGAAGCACTGAAGCTTTCTTT,CASSLDRPRSTEAFF
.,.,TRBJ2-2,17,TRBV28,TGTGCCAGCAGCCTTGTTGGCCGGGGTCTCCCTGTCGGGGAGCTGTTTTTT,CASSLVGRGLPVGELFF
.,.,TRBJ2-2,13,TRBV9,TGTGCCAGCAGCGTAGGTGTGACCGGGGAGCTGTTTTTT,CASSVGVTGELFF
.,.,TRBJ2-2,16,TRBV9,TGTGCCAGCAGCCCCCGGGTAGGGATTGACACCGGGGAGCTGTTTTTT,CASSPRVGIDTGELFF
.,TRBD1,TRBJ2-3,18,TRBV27,TGTGCCAGCAGTTTCCCCACCCTAGGACAGGGGGGGGTGAATACGCAGTATTTT,CASSFPTLGQGGVNTQYF
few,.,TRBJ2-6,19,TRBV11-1,TGTGCCAGCACCAAAGGGGTGGGCAGAATGGGTTCTGGGGCCAACGTCCTGACTTTC,CASTKGVGRMGSGANVLTF
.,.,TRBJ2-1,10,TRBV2,TGTGCCAGCATAGGCGGTAGTGGTTTCTTC,CASIGGSGFF
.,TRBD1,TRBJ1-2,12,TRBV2,TGTGCCAGCACCGGCGGGACAGGAAGTCAGCACTTC,CASTGGTGSQHF
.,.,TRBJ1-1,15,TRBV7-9,TGTGCCAGCAGCTTAGTGGCAGGGTATAACACTGAAGCTTTCTTT,CASSLVAGYNTEAFF
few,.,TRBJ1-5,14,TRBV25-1,TGTGCCAGCAGCCCCGGGGGGTCCAATCAGCCCCAGCATTTT,CASSPGGSNQPQHF
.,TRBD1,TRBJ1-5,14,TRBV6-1,TGTGCCAGCAGTGCCAGACAGGGCGGACAGCCCCAGCATTTT,CASSARQGGQPQHF
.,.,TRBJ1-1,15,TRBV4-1,TGCGCCAGCAGCCAAGGCGTCCTCGGAAACACTGAAGCTTTCTTT,CASSQGVLGNTEAFF
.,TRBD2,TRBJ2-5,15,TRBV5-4,TGTGCCAGCAGCCCGCAGCGGGAGGGCCAAGAGACCCAGTACTTC,CASSPQREGQETQYF
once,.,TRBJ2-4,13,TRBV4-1,TGCGCCAGCAGCCAGGCGGGGTCAAACATTCAGTACTTC,CASSQAGSNIQYF
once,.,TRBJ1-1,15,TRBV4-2,TGTGCCAGCAGCCAAGTCAGACGGGTGAACACTGAAGCTTTCTTT,CASSQVRRVNTEAFF
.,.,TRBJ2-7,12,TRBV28,TGTGCCAGCAGTTTCTCTAGCAGCGAGCAGTACTTC,CASSFSSSEQYF
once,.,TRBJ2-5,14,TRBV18,TGTGCCAGCTCGCCCGGGATACTTCAAGAGACCCAGTACTTC,CASSPGILQETQYF
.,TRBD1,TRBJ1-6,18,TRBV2,TGTGCCAGCAGACCGGGACAGGCCGGGGGCACCTATAATTCACCCCTCCACTTT,CASRPGQAGGTYNSPLHF
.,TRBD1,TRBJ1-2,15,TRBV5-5,TGTGCCAGCAGCTTGGAACAGGGGAGGGTGTATGGCTACACCTTC,CASSLEQGRVYGYTF
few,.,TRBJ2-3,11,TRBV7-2,TGTGCCACCGCCAGCGGAGATACGCAGTATTTT,CATASGDTQYF
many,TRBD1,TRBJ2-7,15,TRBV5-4,TGTGCCAGCAGCTCACCCGGGACAGGCTCCTACGAGCAGTACTTC,CASSSPGTGSYEQYF
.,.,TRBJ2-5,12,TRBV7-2,TGTGCCAGCAGCCGGAGGGGGGAGACCCAGTACTTC,CASSRRGETQYF
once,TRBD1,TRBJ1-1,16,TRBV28,TGTGCCAGCAGTTTCACCGGGACAGGACGATACACTGAAGCTTTCTTT,CASSFTGTGRYTEAFF
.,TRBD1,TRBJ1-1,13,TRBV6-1,TGTGCCAGCAGTGGATACAGGGGCACTGAAGCTTTCTTT,CASSGYRGTEAFF
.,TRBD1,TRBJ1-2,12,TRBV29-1,TGCAGCGTTGACAGGACAGGGGATGGCTACACCTTC,CSVDRTGDGYTF